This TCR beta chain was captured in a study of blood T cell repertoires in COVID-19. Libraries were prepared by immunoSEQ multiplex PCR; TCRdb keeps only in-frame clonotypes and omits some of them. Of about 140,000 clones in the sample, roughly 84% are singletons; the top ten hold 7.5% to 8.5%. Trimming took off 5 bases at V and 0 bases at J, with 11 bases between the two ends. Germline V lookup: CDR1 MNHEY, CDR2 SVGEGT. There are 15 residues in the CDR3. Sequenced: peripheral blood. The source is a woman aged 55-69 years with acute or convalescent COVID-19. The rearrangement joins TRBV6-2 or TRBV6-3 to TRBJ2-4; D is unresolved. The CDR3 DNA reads TGTGCCAGCAGTGCACTAACCCTAGCCAAAAACATTCAGTACTTC. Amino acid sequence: CASSALTLAKNIQYF.